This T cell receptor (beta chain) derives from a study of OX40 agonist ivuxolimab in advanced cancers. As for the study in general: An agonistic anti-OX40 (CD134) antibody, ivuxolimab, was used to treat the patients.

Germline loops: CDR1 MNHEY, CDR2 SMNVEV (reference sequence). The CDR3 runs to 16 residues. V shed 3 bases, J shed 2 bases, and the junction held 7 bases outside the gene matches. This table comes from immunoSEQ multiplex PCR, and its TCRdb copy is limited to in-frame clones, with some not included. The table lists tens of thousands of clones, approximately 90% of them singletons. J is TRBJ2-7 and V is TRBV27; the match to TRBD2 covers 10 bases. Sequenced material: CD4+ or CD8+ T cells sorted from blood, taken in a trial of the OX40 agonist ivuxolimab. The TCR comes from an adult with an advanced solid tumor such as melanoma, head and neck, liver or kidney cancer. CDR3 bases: TGTGCCAGCAGTTTCTCGGCCGGGACTAGCGCCTACGAGCAGTACTTC. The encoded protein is CASSFSAGTSAYEQYF.